The 28 T cell receptor beta chains presented below share a single source sample, sequenced in a study of shared clonotypes between healthy human individuals. Data came from immunoSEQ multiplex PCR; TCRdb stores just in-frame clones and leaves some out. This sample carries about 670,000 clones, around 72% of them seen once, and the ten largest clones take 1.8%. Specimen: memory CD4+ T cells sorted from blood. Subset here: CD45RA-negative fraction. These receptors were taken from a woman in her thirties in good health.

This chain links TRBV14 with TRBJ2-5; D uncertain. The CDR3 contains 13 residues. V lost 3 bases to trimming and J lost 4 bases, with 9 bases between them. Germline V gene data show CDR1 as SGHDN and CDR2 as FVKESK. This chain's CDR3 is CASSHGDRETQYF. In DNA, the CDR3 is TGTGCCAGCAGCCACGGAGATCGAGAGACCCAGTACTTC.

J is TRBJ1-2 and V is TRBV27, with 10 nucleotides matching TRBD1. Unmatched junction bases numbered 10, after V lost 7 bases and J lost 8 bases. Germline CDR1 and CDR2: MNHEY and SMNVEV (reference sequence). The CDR3 has 14 residues. As DNA, the CDR3 is TGTGCCAGCAAAGGACAGGGGGAGTTACGGGGCTACACCTTC. Translation: CASKGQGELRGYTF.

The chain carries TRBV19 and TRBJ2-2, with D hard to call. CDR3 length: 12 residues. Germline CDR1 LNHDA, CDR2 SQIVND (reference sequence). Deletions cut 4 bases from V and 6 bases from J, with 6 bases between. CDR3 coding DNA: TGTGCCAGTAGTACCAGCCCCGGGGAGCTGTTTTTT. As protein: CASSTSPGELFF.

V is TRBV4-1 and J is TRBJ2-5; D may be TRBD2 (6 bases). The CDR3 sequence is 15 residues long. Germline CDR1 reads MGHRA; CDR2 reads YSYEKL. Trimming left V 1 base short and J 5 bases short, with 14 bases between. CDR3: CASSQVSSERETQYF. The CDR3 DNA sequence: TGCGCCAGCAGCCAAGTTTCTAGCGAAAGGGAGACCCAGTACTTC.

Turning to this clone: Other DNA sequences in the same sample also yield this CDR3. This chain joins TRBV29-1 and TRBJ2-3, with D perhaps matching TRBD1 (5 bases). Germline loops: CDR1 SQVTM, CDR2 ANQGSEA. Trimming removed 1 base from V and 0 bases from J, with 8 bases in between. The CDR3 is 14 amino acids. The chain's CDR3 is CSVEVGASTDTQYF. Here the CDR3 DNA reads TGCAGCGTTGAAGTAGGGGCTAGCACAGATACGCAGTATTTT.

The rearrangement uses TRBV6-1 and TRBJ2-7, with 9 bases fitting TRBD1. The V and J ends lost 5 bases and 2 bases, in that order; junction bases with no gene match: 4. The CDR3 spans 14 residues. Germline V lookup: CDR1 MNHNS, CDR2 SASEGT. CDR3 loop: CASSRDRETYEQYF. For the CDR3, the DNA is TGTGCCAGCAGTCGGGACAGGGAGACCTACGAGCAGTACTTC.

This chain joins TRBV2 and TRBJ1-5; the D gene is possibly TRBD1 (6 bases). Per germline, CDR1 SNHLY and CDR2 FYNNEI. Trimming shortened V by 1 base and J by 4 bases, and 11 bases separated the two germline ends. The CDR3 length is 15 residues. In nucleotides, the CDR3 is TGTGCCAGCAGTGAAGAGGGACACACAAATCAGCCCCAGCATTTT. It yields the protein CASSEEGHTNQPQHF.

V usage is TRBV5-1 and J usage is TRBJ1-1, with unresolved D. The CDR3 contains 11 residues. V was shortened by 3 bases and J by 6 bases, with 6 bases between the two germline ends. Germline CDR1 and CDR2: SGHRS and YFSETQ. CDR3 region: CASSSQAEAFF. CDR3 sequence (DNA): TGCGCCAGCAGCTCCCAAGCTGAAGCTTTCTTT.

The table lists this clone with a count of one. The V and J genes are TRBV25-1 and TRBJ2-3; D remains ambiguous. Per the germline V gene, CDR1 is MGHDK and CDR2 is SYGVNS. V was pared by 3 bases and J by 0 bases, with 13 bases between. There are 16 residues in the CDR3. The CDR3 DNA reads as TGTGCCAGCAGTGACCCTCTCGGAGCGAGCACAGATACGCAGTATTTT. The encoded protein is CASSDPLGASTDTQYF. The whole variable domain, filled in from reference TRBV25-1 and TRBJ2-3, reads EADIYQTPRYLVIGTGKKITLECSQTMGHDKMYWYQQDPGMELHLIHYSYGVNSTEKGDLSSESTVSRIRTEHFPLTLESARPSHTSQYLCASSDPLGASTDTQYFGPGTRLTVL.

V is TRBV7-8 and J is TRBJ2-7, with D hard to call. V lost 1 base and J lost 3, with 7 bases in between. The CDR3 runs to 13 residues. CDR1 SGHVS and CDR2 FQNEAQ come from the germline V gene. This CDR3 reads CASSLGVLYEQYF. DNA for the CDR3: TGTGCCAGCAGCTTAGGTGTTCTCTACGAGCAGTACTTC.

The CDR3 DNA follows: TGTGCCAGCAGGGGGACTAGCGGGTCCAGGTACTTC. Its protein is CASRGTSGSRYF. The chain carries TRBV27 and TRBJ2-5, with TRBD2 matching over 12 bases. The CDR3 runs 12 residues. The V segment lost 6 bases and the J segment 13 bases; nucleotides outside the gene matches: 6. Per germline, CDR1 MNHEY and CDR2 SMNVEV (reference sequence).

The chain couples TRBV15 to TRBJ2-7; no clear D gene. The V gene lost 0 bases and the J gene lost 2 bases, with 11 bases spanning the gap. This CDR3 comprises 15 residues. Germline V gene lookup returns CDR1 LNHNV and CDR2 YYDKDF (reference sequence). The CDR3 nucleotides are TGTGCCACCAGCAGAGACCCCACAGAAGCCTACGAGCAGTACTTC. It encodes CATSRDPTEAYEQYF.

This chain uses TRBV25-1 with TRBJ1-1; 10 positions match TRBD1. V dropped 4 bases and J dropped 4; count of bases not matched to a gene: 3. This CDR3 has 14 residues. CDR1 is MGHDK, CDR2 SYGVNS, per germline. In DNA, the CDR3 is TGTGCCAGCAGTGGTCGGGACAGGGGCACTGAAGCTTTCTTT. Amino acids: CASSGRDRGTEAFF.

The chain links TRBV29-1 to TRBJ2-4; maybe TRBD1 (6 bases). Trimming left V 7 bases short and J 7 bases short, with 14 bases between. This CDR3 has 12 residues. CDR1 SQVTM and CDR2 ANQGSEA come from the germline V gene. In DNA form, the CDR3 reads TGCAGCGGACGGACAGCCTCGAACATTCAGTACTTC. Encoded protein: CSGRTASNIQYF. The full variable domain, completed using reference TRBV29-1 and TRBJ2-4, is SAVISQKPSRDICQRGTSLTIQCQVDSQVTMMFWYRQQPGQSLTLIATANQGSEATYESGFVIDKFPISRPNLTFSTLTVSNMSPEDSSIYLCSGRTASNIQYFGAGTRLSVL.

The table lists this clone with a few counts. The J gene is TRBJ1-4, the V gene TRBV4-1; weak D call: TRBD1 (5 bases). Germline lookup yields CDR1 MGHRA and CDR2 YSYEKL. V lost 4 bases and J 9 bases, leaving 15 bases between the germline ends. This CDR3 has 14 residues. CDR3 residues: CASSRDRTRKKLFF. CDR3 DNA: TGCGCCAGCAGCCGCGACAGAACGCGTAAAAAACTGTTTTTT.

The V and J genes are TRBV30 and TRBJ1-5, with D unresolved. CDR3 size: 14 residues. V lost 2 bases and J lost 4, with 12 bases in between. The germline gives CDR1 GTSNPN, CDR2 SVGIG (reference sequence). The CDR3 DNA is TGTGCCTGGAGTTCACTATCAAATAATCAGCCCCAGCATTTT. It codes for CAWSSLSNNQPQHF.

This clone turned up a few times. The chain recombines TRBV29-1 with TRBJ2-7; maybe TRBD1 (5 bases). From germline, CDR1 is SQVTM and CDR2 ANQGSEA. The V and J ends lost 6 bases and 3 bases respectively, with 9 bases between them. This CDR3 is 11 amino acids long. The CDR3 bases are TGCAGCGTCGCGGACAACTACGAGCAGTACTTC. This codes for CSVADNYEQYF.

The V and J genes are TRBV18 and TRBJ2-7, with TRBD1 identical over 7 bases. The CDR3 is made up of 14 amino acids. The germline CDR1 and CDR2 sequences are KGHSH and LQKENI. J was trimmed by 2 bases and V by 6 bases; bases with no gene match: 7. CDR3 in amino acids: CASSPDRAAYEQYF. CDR3 DNA sequence: TGTGCCAGCTCGCCTGACAGGGCCGCCTACGAGCAGTACTTC.

This clone showed up just a few times. V and J are TRBV19 and TRBJ2-5; D unclear. The germline V gene has CDR1 LNHDA and CDR2 SQIVND (reference sequence). V gave up 5 bases and J gave up 2 bases, with 12 bases separating them. The CDR3 loop spans 14 amino acids. The CDR3 coding sequence is TGTGCCAGTAGTGCCAGACTGAAGCAAGAGACCCAGTACTTC. Amino acid sequence: CASSARLKQETQYF. Filled out from reference TRBV19 and TRBJ2-5, the complete variable domain reads DGGITQSPKYLFRKEGQNVTLSCEQNLNHDAMYWYRQDPGQGLRLIYYSQIVNDFQKGDIAEGYSVSREKKESFPLTVTSAQKNPTAFYLCASSARLKQETQYFGPGTRLLVL.

This clone was recorded a few times. This rearrangement joins TRBV11-2 to TRBJ1-1; possible D gene TRBD1, 6 bases. Germline V gene data show CDR1 as SGHAT and CDR2 as FQNNGV. This CDR3 contains 14 residues. Trimming removed 5 bases from V and 2 bases from J, with 12 bases in between. CDR3 coding DNA: TGTGCCAGCAGCATTGGACAGCACAACACTGAAGCTTTCTTT. It specifies CASSIGQHNTEAFF.

V gene TRBV2 combines with J gene TRBJ2-4; D is uncertain. CDR1 SNHLY and CDR2 FYNNEI come from the germline V gene. CDR3 length: 11 amino acids. The germline V and J ends were trimmed by 2 bases and 9 bases, with 5 bases remaining between them. CDR3 sequence reads: CASSEMGIQYF. The CDR3 DNA is TGTGCCAGCAGTGAAATGGGCATTCAGTACTTC.

This clone was detected only a few times. J is TRBJ2-3 and V is TRBV6-1, with D possibly TRBD1 on 6 matching bases. Trimming shortened V by 3 bases and J by 0 bases, and 10 bases separated the two germline ends. Germline loops: CDR1 MNHNS, CDR2 SASEGT. The CDR3 contains 15 residues. The CDR3 coding sequence is TGTGCCAGCAGTGACCGGACAGCTAGCACAGATACGCAGTATTTT. As protein: CASSDRTASTDTQYF.

The V and J genes are TRBV30 and TRBJ2-3; TRBD2 might be the D (6 bases). CDR3 length equals 19 residues. Trimming stripped 0 bases from V and 3 bases from J, with 25 bases between. Germline V gene data show CDR1 as GTSNPN and CDR2 as SVGIG (reference sequence). The CDR3 DNA reads TGTGCCTGGAGTGTTGGTACAGGAGTCAGGTATGGGGGGACAGATACGCAGTATTTT. Its translation: CAWSVGTGVRYGGTDTQYF.

By proportion, this clone is medium-sized. The chain carries TRBV5-1 and TRBJ2-7, with 7 bases fitting TRBD2. In germline, CDR1 is SGHRS, CDR2 YFSETQ. This CDR3 is built from 16 residues. Losses at the gene ends were 4 bases for V and 2 bases for J; bases not matched to a gene: 12. The CDR3 protein is CASSLGSGEGPYEQYF. CDR3 nucleotide sequence: TGCGCCAGCAGCCTGGGATCGGGGGAGGGCCCCTACGAGCAGTACTTC. The full variable domain, in which reference TRBV5-1 and TRBJ2-7 provide the parts outside the CDR3, is KAGVTQTPRYLIKTRGQQVTLSCSPISGHRSVSWYQQTPGQGLQFLFEYFSETQRNKGNFPGRFSGRQFSNSRSEMNVSTLELGDSALYLCASSLGSGEGPYEQYFGPGTRLTVT.

CDR3 in DNA: TGTGCCAGCAGACCTGTGGGGCGAGGGAACACTGAAGCTTTCTTT. As protein: CASRPVGRGNTEAFF. The V gene is TRBV11-2, the J gene TRBJ1-1; possible D gene TRBD1, 5 bases. V lost 6 bases to trimming and J lost 1 base, with 15 bases between them. The CDR3 is 15 amino acids. Per the germline V gene, CDR1 is SGHAT and CDR2 is FQNNGV.

This rearrangement joins TRBV25-1 to TRBJ2-1; 11 bases agree with TRBD2. CDR3 size: 15 residues. Looked up from germline, CDR1 is MGHDK and CDR2 is SYGVNS. Trimming cost V 4 bases and J 6 bases; bases outside gene matches: 5. CDR3 sequence: CASSGGTSGSNEQFF. Here the CDR3 DNA reads TGTGCCAGCAGTGGGGGAACTAGCGGGAGCAATGAGCAGTTCTTC.

This rearrangement joins TRBV4-1 to TRBJ2-2; D may match TRBD1 or TRBD2 (6 bases each). The germline CDR1 and CDR2 sequences are MGHRA and YSYEKL. CDR3 length: 17 amino acids. V lost 0 bases and J 7 bases, leaving 18 bases between the germline ends. The chain's CDR3 is CASSQEGGKGSVGELFF. Here the CDR3 DNA reads TGCGCCAGCAGCCAAGAAGGGGGGAAGGGAAGCGTCGGGGAGCTGTTTTTT.

The J gene is TRBJ2-1, the V gene TRBV7-2, with a weak D call TRBD2 (5 bases). This CDR3 spans 14 amino acids. V lost 5 bases to trimming and J lost 4 bases, with 12 bases between them. Germline loops: CDR1 SGHTA, CDR2 FQGNSA. CDR3 amino acids: CASSEKDWYNEQFF. The CDR3 bases are TGTGCCAGCAGCGAGAAGGACTGGTACAATGAGCAGTTCTTC.